This TCR beta chain was captured by sequencing in a study of OX40 agonist ivuxolimab in advanced cancers. V shed 1 base and J shed 5 bases, with 7 bases lying between them. Germline V gives CDR1 SQVTM, CDR2 ANQGSEA. This CDR3 comprises 12 residues. Profiling relied on immunoSEQ multiplex PCR, and the TCRdb table lists in-frame clones only, not all of them. The data show 90,000 or so clones, more than 75% seen once. The receptor was derived from an adult with an advanced solid tumor such as melanoma, head and neck, liver or kidney cancer. This sample comprised CD4+ or CD8+ T cells sorted from blood, obtained in a trial of the OX40 agonist ivuxolimab. The chain uses TRBV29-1 and TRBJ2-3, with a weak D call TRBD2 (6 bases). This chain's CDR3 is CSVEGGGDTQYF. CDR3 bases: TGCAGCGTTGAAGGGGGAGGAGATACGCAGTATTTT.